This T cell receptor beta chain comes out of a study of metastatic and nonmetastatic thyroid tumors. Across the whole study: Both malignant and benign thyroid patients supplied peripheral blood and tumor or nodule tissue samples, across which the repertoires of these patients were then compared. Study-wide results and caveats: It was reportedly found that TCR beta diversity was significantly higher in malignant thyroid tumors than in benign nodules, a difference seen in both blood and tumor samples.

The CDR3 loop spans 15 amino acids. The V gene's germline CDR1 is MNHEY and CDR2 SVGEGT. J was trimmed by 2 bases and V by 4 bases; bases with no gene match: 5. As handled by the study authors: What underpinned the distant-metastasis classifier for papillary thyroid cancer was the set of CDR3 differences across clinicopathological groups. TCRdb re-called the PCR reads through MiXCR. These V and J calls originate from TCRdb's pipeline instead of the authors' own analysis. This sample yields 20,000 to 30,000 clones, of which 20% to 30% are seen a single time; less than 15% belongs to the top ten. Ahead of thyroid surgery, no patient had received treatment of any kind. Many counts were recorded for this clone. Its specificity is not known.

The clonotype comes from a male donor with papillary thyroid cancer or a benign thyroid nodule (not recorded which). Some clones in this sample may be carry-over from other donors' samples. The rearrangement joins TRBV6-2 or TRBV6-3 to TRBJ2-3, with TRBD2 matching 8 bases. Source material: tumor tissue. CDR3 in DNA: TGTGCCAGCAGTTGGGCGGGAGGCCCCACAGATACGCAGTATTTT. Its translation is CASSWAGGPTDTQYF.